This T cell receptor beta chain was captured in a study of CD8 T cells in Susac syndrome. RNA totalling about 0.45 to 1 ug underwent reverse transcription with random hexamers. One entry per CDR3 protein, called by TCRdb with MiXCR from the immunoSEQ multiplex PCR reads. Altogether about 52,000 distinct CDR3 sequences are present, 93% being singletons, with the ten largest covering about 0.54%. CD8+ and CD4+ T cells were negatively isolated; TEMRA cells were FACS-enriched. V lost 1 base and J lost 2, with 11 bases in between. Germline lookup yields CDR1 MNHNY and CDR2 SVGAGI (reference sequence). There are 15 residues in the CDR3.

The sequenced sample was CD8+ T cells from PBMCs. The rearrangement links TRBV6-6 to TRBJ1-1; no firm D call. The receptor was isolated from a human donor with multiple sclerosis. This CDR3 is CASSYWSGSNTEAFF. In DNA form, the CDR3 reads TGTGCCAGCAGTTACTGGTCCGGGAGTAACACTGAAGCTTTCTTT.